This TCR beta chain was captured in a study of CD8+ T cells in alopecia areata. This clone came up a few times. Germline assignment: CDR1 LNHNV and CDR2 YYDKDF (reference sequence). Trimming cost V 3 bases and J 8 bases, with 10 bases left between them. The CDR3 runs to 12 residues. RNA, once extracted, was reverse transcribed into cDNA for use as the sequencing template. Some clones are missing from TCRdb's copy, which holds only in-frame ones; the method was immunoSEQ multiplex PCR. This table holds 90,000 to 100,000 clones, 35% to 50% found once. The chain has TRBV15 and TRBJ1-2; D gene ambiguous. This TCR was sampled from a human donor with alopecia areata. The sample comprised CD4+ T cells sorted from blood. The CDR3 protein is CATSRDSYGYTF. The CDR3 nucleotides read TGTGCCACCAGCAGGGATTCTTACGGCTACACCTTC.